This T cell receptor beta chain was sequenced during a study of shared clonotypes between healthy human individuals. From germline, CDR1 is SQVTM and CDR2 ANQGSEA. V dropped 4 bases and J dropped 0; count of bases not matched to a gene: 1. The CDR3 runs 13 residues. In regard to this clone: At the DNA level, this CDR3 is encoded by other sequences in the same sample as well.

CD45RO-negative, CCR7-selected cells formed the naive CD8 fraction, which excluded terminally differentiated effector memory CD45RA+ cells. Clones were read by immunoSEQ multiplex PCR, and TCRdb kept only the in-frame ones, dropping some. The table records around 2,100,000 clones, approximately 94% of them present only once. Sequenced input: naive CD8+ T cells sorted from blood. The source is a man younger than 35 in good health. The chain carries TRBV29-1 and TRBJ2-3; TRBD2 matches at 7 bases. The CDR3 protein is CSVGGGSTDTQYF. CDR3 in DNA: TGCAGCGTTGGCGGGGGAAGCACAGATACGCAGTATTTT.